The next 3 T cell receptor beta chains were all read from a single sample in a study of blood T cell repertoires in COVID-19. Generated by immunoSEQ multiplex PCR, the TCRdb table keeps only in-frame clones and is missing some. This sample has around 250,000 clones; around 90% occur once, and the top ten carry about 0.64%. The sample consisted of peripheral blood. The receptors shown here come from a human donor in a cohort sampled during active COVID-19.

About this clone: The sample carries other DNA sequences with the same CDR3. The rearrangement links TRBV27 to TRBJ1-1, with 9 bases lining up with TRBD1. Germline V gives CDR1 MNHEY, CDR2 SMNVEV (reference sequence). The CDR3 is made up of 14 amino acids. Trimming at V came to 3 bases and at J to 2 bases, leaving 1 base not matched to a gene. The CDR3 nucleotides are TGTGCCAGCAGTTTGGACAGGGGAAACACTGAAGCTTTCTTT. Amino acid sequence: CASSLDRGNTEAFF.

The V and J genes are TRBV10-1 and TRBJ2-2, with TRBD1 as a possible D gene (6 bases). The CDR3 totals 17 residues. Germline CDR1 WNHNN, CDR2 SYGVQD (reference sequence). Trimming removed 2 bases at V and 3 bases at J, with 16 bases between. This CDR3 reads CASSEAGVRGYTGELFF. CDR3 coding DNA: TGCGCCAGCAGTGAGGCAGGGGTTAGGGGTTACACCGGGGAGCTGTTTTTT.

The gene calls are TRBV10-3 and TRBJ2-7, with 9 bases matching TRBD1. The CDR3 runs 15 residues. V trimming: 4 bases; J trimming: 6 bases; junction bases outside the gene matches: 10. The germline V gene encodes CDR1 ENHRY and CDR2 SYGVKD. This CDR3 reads CAISVPGQGTGEQYF. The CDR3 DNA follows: TGTGCCATCAGTGTGCCGGGACAGGGTACGGGCGAGCAGTACTTC.